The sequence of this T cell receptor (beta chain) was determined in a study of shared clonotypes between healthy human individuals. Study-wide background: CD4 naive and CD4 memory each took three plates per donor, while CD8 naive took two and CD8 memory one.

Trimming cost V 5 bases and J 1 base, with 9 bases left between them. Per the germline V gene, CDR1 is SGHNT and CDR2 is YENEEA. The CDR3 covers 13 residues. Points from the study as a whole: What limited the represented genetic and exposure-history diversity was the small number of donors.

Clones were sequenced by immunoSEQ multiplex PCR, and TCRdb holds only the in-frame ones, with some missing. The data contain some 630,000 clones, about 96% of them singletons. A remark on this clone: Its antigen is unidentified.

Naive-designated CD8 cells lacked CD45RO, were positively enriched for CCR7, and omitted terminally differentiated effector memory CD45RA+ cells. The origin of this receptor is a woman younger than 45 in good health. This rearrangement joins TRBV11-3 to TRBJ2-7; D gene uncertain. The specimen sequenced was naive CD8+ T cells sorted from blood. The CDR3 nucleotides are TGTGCCAGCAGCCCCGGACGTTCCTACGAGCAGTACTTC. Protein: CASSPGRSYEQYF.